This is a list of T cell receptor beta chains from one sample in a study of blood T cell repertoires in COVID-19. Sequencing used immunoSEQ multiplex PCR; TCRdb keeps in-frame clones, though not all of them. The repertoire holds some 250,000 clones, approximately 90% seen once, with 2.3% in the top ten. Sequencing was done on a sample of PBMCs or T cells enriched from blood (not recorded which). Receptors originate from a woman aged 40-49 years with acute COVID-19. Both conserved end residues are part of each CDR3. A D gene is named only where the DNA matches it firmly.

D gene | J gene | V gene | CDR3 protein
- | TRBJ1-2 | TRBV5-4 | CASSSGQLNYGYTF
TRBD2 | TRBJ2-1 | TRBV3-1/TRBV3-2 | CASSPPRREVEQFF
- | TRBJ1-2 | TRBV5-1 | CASSSDTSNYGYTF
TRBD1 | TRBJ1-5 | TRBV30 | CAWSISGGNQPQHF
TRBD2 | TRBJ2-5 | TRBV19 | CASSRTSGSGETQYF
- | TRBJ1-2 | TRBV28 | CASSLSRDSVGYTF
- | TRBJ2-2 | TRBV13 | CASSLEPGGWGSGELFF
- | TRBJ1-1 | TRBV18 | CASSPLTRNTEAFF
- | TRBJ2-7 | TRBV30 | CAWSGAGIGDEQYF
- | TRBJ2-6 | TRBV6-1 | CASSERRGSGANVLTF
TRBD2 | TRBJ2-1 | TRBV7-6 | CASSTGTSGANEQFF
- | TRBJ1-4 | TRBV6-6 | CASRAPNEKLFF
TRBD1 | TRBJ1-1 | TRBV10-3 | CAIREQGANTEAFF
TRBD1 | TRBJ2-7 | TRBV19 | CASTGQYYEQYF
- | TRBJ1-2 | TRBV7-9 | CASSLAWGGNGYTF
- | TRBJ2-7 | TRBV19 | CASRPTGHSYEQYF
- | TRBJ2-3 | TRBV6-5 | CASSYTGFTDTQYF
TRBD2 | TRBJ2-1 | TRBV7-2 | CASSLELAGDREQFF
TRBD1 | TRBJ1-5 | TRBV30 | CAWSHGQAYSNQPQHF
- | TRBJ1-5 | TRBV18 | CASSPAERNQPQHF
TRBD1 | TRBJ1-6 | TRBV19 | CASSRGGLSYSPLHF
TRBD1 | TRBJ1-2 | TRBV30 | CAWSVRGRLGGYTF
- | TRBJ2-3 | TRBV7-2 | CATTAVLDTQYF
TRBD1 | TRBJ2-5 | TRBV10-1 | CASTPTGGQETQYF
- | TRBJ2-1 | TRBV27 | CASSLGGLPYNEQFF
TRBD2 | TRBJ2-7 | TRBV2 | CASSASGTSPRQQYF
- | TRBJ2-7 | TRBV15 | CATSRERQFSYEQYF
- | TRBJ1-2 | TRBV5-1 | CASREPIGGYTF
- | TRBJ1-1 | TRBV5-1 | CASSLGGGVYTEAFF
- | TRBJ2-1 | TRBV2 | CASSTLGGVQFF
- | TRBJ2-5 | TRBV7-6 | CASSSRGQQETQYF
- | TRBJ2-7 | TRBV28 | CASSLGNRAKNEQYF
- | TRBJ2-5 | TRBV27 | CASSYAPGAWETQYF
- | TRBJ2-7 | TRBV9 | CASSPPSSYEQYF
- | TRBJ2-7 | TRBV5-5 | CASSPRDSSYEQYF
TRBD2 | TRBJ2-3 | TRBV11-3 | CASTRTSGSGADTQYF
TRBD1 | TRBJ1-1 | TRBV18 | CASSPGQGSTEAFF
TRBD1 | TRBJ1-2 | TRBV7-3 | CASSGYDREYGYTF
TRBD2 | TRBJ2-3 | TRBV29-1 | CSVREGLAGDTQYF
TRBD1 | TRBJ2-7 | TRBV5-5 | CASSPDRGYYEQYF
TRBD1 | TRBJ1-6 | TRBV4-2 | CASSQGDSGPLHF
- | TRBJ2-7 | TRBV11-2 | CASSLAGSEEQYF
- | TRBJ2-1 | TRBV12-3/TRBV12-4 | CASTLTRNNEQFF
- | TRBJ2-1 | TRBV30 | CAWSVGDKGERFF
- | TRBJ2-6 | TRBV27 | CASSYSGAGANVLTF
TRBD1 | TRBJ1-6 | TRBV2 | CASTKGRTGMSPLHF
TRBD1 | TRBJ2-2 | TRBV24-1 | CATSDRLGTGRPGELFF
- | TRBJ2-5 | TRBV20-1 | CSASTLAMGEIGGETQYF
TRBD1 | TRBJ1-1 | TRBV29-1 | CSVEGQGGTEAFF
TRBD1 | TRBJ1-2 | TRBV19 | CASSPDRVDGYTF
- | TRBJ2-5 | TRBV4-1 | CASSQDVTGRGQETQYF
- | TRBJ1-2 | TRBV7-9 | CASSLRGSSNYGYTF
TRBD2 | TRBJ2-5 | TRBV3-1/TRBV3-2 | CASSQMLQREGKTQYF
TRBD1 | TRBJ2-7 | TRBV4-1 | CASSDRTGKYEQYF
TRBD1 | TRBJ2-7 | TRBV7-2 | CASSSRQGPFREQYF